This section outlines one T cell receptor beta chain sequence together with its context. No antigen is known for it. This entry is derived from a study of cytomegalovirus exposure and HLA in healthy donors. For the study at large: Samples from HLA-typed donors yielded 65 million to 90 million unique TCRs in an early data release.

Study conclusions and caveats: Across all donors, roughly uniform sequencing depth was an assumption of the presence/absence analyses. As a later analysis revealed, the rate of TCR association differed by HLA locus, with DRB1 most and HLA-C fewest. What a later analysis reportedly showed was that an Asian-associated ancestry cluster had fewer N-insertions than the approximately 720-donor mean.

This CDR3 is built from 12 residues. CDR1 is SGHRS, CDR2 YFSETQ, per germline. V gave up 3 bases and J gave up 6 bases, with 8 bases separating them. In the PCR, 60 Vbeta and 13 Jbeta primers were used. The method was immunoSEQ multiplex PCR; TCRdb's version includes in-frame clones alone and lacks a portion of them. The sample records more than 150,000 clones, 84% being singletons. Input material: PBMCs. The clonotype comes from a girl aged 2 to 10 in good health and CMV-seropositive. This chain uses TRBV5-1 with TRBJ2-3; D not certain. CDR3 DNA sequence: TGCGCCAGCAGCTCCCCTAGGGATACGCAGTATTTT. Residues: CASSSPRDTQYF.